The text below deals with one TCR beta chain. This CDR3 region has 16 residues. Trimming took 4 bases from V and 6 from J, leaving 18 bases between them. CDR1 KGHSH and CDR2 LQKENI come from the germline V gene. These data are taken from a study of cytomegalovirus exposure and HLA in healthy donors. In the PCR, 60 Vbeta and 13 Jbeta primers were used. Here immunoSEQ multiplex PCR was the method, and the copy in TCRdb shows in-frame clones only, minus some. The sample holds under 200,000 clones, roughly two thirds seen once. The sequence was collected from a woman aged 18-29 years in good health and CMV-seropositive. The sequencing sample was made of PBMCs. The chain is built from TRBV18 and TRBJ2-2; possible D gene TRBD2, 6 bases. CDR3 sequence reads: CASSRFQGGGPGELFF. CDR3 in DNA: TGTGCCAGCTCACGGTTCCAGGGAGGTGGCCCCGGGGAGCTGTTTTTT.